This section outlines one TCR beta chain sequence together with its context. The entry originates in a study of blood T cell repertoires in COVID-19. The wider study: Both acute and convalescent COVID-19 samples were obtained from the United States, Italy and Spain. From T cells, B-cell-depleted T cells, or PBMCs came the material, which was cDNA or gDNA.

The CDR3 is made up of 17 amino acids. V lost 0 bases and J 5 bases, leaving 17 bases between the germline ends. Germline CDR1 reads SGHRS; CDR2 reads YFSETQ. Measured with immunoSEQ multiplex PCR; TCRdb has only the in-frame clones, and not every one. The sample carries 250,000 to 300,000 clones, over 70% recorded once. The material sequenced was peripheral blood. The V call is TRBV5-1, the J call TRBJ1-4, with a weak D call TRBD1 (6 bases). The receptor comes from a woman in her 70s with COVID-19, enrolled during active disease. CDR3 coding DNA: TGCGCCAGCAGCTTGGAGGGCAGGGGAAGTTTCAATGAAAAACTGTTTTTT. This gives the protein CASSLEGRGSFNEKLFF. Supplemented by reference TRBV5-1 and TRBJ1-4, the full variable domain reads KAGVTQTPRYLIKTRGQQVTLSCSPISGHRSVSWYQQTPGQGLQFLFEYFSETQRNKGNFPGRFSGRQFSNSRSEMNVSTLELGDSALYLCASSLEGRGSFNEKLFFGSGTQLSVL.